The clone carrying this T cell receptor beta chain was counted a few times. Its antigen is undetermined. This record belongs to a study of T cells in Graves' hyperthyroidism and ophthalmopathy. General study findings and limits: Ophthalmopathy could be told apart from stable hyperthyroidism with a 13 V-J model.

This CDR3 region has 14 residues. Germline CDR1 is MNHGY and CDR2 is SAAAGT. V was trimmed by 7 bases and J by 6 bases, leaving 15 bases between them. RNA transcripts were the template for amplifying TCR beta CDR3 regions. The HTBI primer set was used in a first-round RT-PCR of the TCR CDR3. TCRdb recomputed calls from the multiplex PCR reads with MiXCR, one row per CDR3 protein. The data contain over 500,000 distinct CDR3 sequences, 16% of them singletons. The chain joins TRBV6-8 to TRBJ2-2, with D perhaps TRBD2 (5 bases). Sequencing used blood. This receptor was identified in a woman between 25 and 40 years old with Graves' ophthalmopathy. The CDR3 DNA is TGTGCCAGCACCGAGGGCCTAGGGCCCGGGGAGCTGTTTTTT. Its translation is CASTEGLGPGELFF.